This T cell receptor (beta chain) was sequenced for a study of OX40 agonist ivuxolimab in advanced cancers. General observations from the study: On average, CD8+ T cells showed a greater number of expanded clones than CD4+. Which antigen the expanded peripheral T cells recognized is unknown.

Here immunoSEQ multiplex PCR was the method, and the copy in TCRdb shows in-frame clones only, minus some. Of some 68,000 clones in the sample, 80% to 90% were seen once. This CDR3 has 15 residues. J lost 2 bases, V lost 1 base, and 5 bases had no gene match. Germline lookup yields CDR1 SGHDT and CDR2 YYEEEE. A note on this clone: Its antigen is as yet unknown.

This specimen was CD4+ or CD8+ T cells sorted from blood, taken in a trial of the OX40 agonist ivuxolimab. V is TRBV5-6 and J is TRBJ2-7; 8 nucleotides match TRBD1. The TCR was taken from an adult with an advanced solid tumor such as melanoma, head and neck, liver or kidney cancer. For the CDR3, the DNA is TGTGCCAGCAGCTTGCTTCCGGACAGGGCCTACGAGCAGTACTTC. Translation gives CASSLLPDRAYEQYF.